This TCR beta chain was captured by sequencing in a study of blood T cell repertoires in COVID-19. Germline V gene lookup returns CDR1 MNHEY and CDR2 SVGAGI. CDR3 length: 13 residues. Trimming pared 5 bases from V and 4 bases from J, leaving 10 bases between. In the study's own analysis: Using reference gene primer amplification, nucleated cell counts were estimated. Generated by immunoSEQ multiplex PCR, the TCRdb table keeps only in-frame clones and is missing some. V, J and clone size reflect that table, while D and trimming were determined from the DNA. The sample lists just over 30,000 clones; about 89% were seen once.

This sequence originates from a woman in her 40s with active or convalescent COVID-19. V is TRBV6-5 and J is TRBJ2-3; D is undetermined. Sequenced input: peripheral blood. Written as DNA, the CDR3 is TGTGCCAGCAGTCTGGGCTGGTCAGATACGCAGTATTTT. It translates to CASSLGWSDTQYF.